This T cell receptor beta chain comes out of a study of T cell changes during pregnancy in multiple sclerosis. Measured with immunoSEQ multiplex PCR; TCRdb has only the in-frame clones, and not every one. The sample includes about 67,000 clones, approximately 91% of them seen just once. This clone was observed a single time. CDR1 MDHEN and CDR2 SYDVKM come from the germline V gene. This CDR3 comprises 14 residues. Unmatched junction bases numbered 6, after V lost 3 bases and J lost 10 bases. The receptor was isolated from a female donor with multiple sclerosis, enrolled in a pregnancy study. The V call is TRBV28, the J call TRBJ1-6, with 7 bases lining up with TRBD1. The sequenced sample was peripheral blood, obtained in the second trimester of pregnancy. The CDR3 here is CASSFYTGDSPLHF. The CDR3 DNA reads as TGTGCCAGCAGTTTCTATACAGGGGACTCACCCCTCCACTTT.